Listed here are 16 T cell receptor beta chains from one sample, sequenced in a study of CD8+ T cells in alopecia areata. It was cDNA, reverse transcribed from extracted RNA, that served as the sequencing template. Method: immunoSEQ multiplex PCR; TCRdb's copy keeps in-frame clones and lacks some. The data contain some 240,000 clones, 50% to 65% of them singletons. The sample in question was CD4+ T cells sorted from blood, obtained at week 0. Receptor source: a human donor with alopecia areata.

The rearrangement uses TRBV19 and TRBJ2-7; TRBD2 agrees at 7 bases. Germline-derived CDR1 and CDR2 are LNHDA and SQIVND (reference sequence). CDR3 size: 15 residues. The ends lost 3 bases at V and 3 bases at J; junction bases unmatched: 8. In nucleotides, the CDR3 is TGTGCCAGTAGTATTGTTCAGGGCGGGAGCTACGAGCAGTACTTC. Protein: CASSIVQGGSYEQYF.

The chain links TRBV5-1 to TRBJ2-7, with TRBD1 as a possible D gene (6 bases). The ends were cut back, 3 bases at V and 0 bases at J, with 13 bases in the middle. The CDR3 has 15 residues. Germline V CDR1 and CDR2: SGHRS, YFSETQ. The CDR3 reads CASSSWTVSSYEQYF. CDR3 coding DNA: TGCGCCAGCAGCTCCTGGACAGTGAGCTCCTACGAGCAGTACTTC. Full variable domain (rest looked up from reference TRBV5-1 and TRBJ2-7): KAGVTQTPRYLIKTRGQQVTLSCSPISGHRSVSWYQQTPGQGLQFLFEYFSETQRNKGNFPGRFSGRQFSNSRSEMNVSTLELGDSALYLCASSSWTVSSYEQYFGPGTRLTVT.

The count of this clone is one. At one end, the junction sequence differs from germline, possibly due to a read error. The chain joins TRBV25-1 to TRBJ1-1; D uncertain. The CDR3 consists of 11 residues. CDR1 and CDR2 (germline): MGHDK, SYGVNS. CDR3 in DNA: TGTGCCAGCAGTGGCTATACGCAGTACTACTTT. Protein product: CASSGYTQYYF.

The gene calls are TRBV18 and TRBJ2-1; 9 positions agree with TRBD2. Losses at the gene ends were 1 base for V and 2 bases for J; bases not matched to a gene: 3. The CDR3 spans 16 residues. Germline CDR1 KGHSH, CDR2 LQKENI. CDR3 coding DNA: TGTGCCAGCTCACCACTAGCGGGAGTTGCCTACAATGAGCAGTTCTTC. Translation gives CASSPLAGVAYNEQFF. Full variable domain (outside the CDR3, taken from reference TRBV18 and TRBJ2-1): NAGVMQNPRHLVRRRGQEARLRCSPMKGHSHVYWYRQLPEEGLKFMVYLQKENIIDESGMPKERFSAEFPKEGPSILRIQQVVRGDSAAYFCASSPLAGVAYNEQFFGPGTRLTVL.

V usage is TRBV4-1 and J usage is TRBJ2-2; perhaps D is TRBD1 or TRBD2 (6 bases each). Germline CDR1 reads MGHRA; CDR2 reads YSYEKL. This CDR3 has 12 residues. Trimming removed 1 base at V and 13 bases at J, with 10 bases between. The CDR3: CASSQVGGMLFF. The CDR3 nucleotides are TGCGCCAGCAGCCAAGTAGGGGGGATGCTGTTTTTT.

This clone has only a few counts. The chain employs TRBV4-2 and TRBJ2-1; 7 bases match TRBD2. After removal of 1 base from V and 8 bases from J, the junction contained 5 bases not matched to a gene. CDR3 size: 14 residues. CDR1 is LGHNA and CDR2 is YNFKEQ in the germline V gene. CDR3 sequence: CASSQAGTNYEQFF. The CDR3 DNA follows: TGTGCCAGCAGCCAAGCAGGGACTAACTATGAGCAGTTCTTC.

The chain employs TRBV2 and TRBJ2-1; 10 positions agree with TRBD2. The trim removed 8 bases at V and 15 bases at J, leaving 10 bases unmatched. Germline V gene data show CDR1 as SNHLY and CDR2 as FYNNEI. This CDR3 contains 12 residues. The CDR3 here is CASLPDLAGVFF. Written as DNA, the CDR3 is TGTGCCAGCCTCCCCGACCTAGCGGGAGTGTTCTTC.

This clone was found a few times. The rearrangement links TRBV29-1 to TRBJ2-1, with 7 bases identical to TRBD2. The CDR3 loop spans 14 amino acids. The V and J ends lost 6 bases and 3 bases, in that order; junction bases with no gene match: 8. The germline V gene encodes CDR1 SQVTM and CDR2 ANQGSEA. DNA for the CDR3: TGCAGCGTGGGAGGGGCTAGCCTCTACAATGAGCAGTTCTTC. This codes for CSVGGASLYNEQFF.

The chain carries TRBV2 and TRBJ2-7, with TRBD1 identical over 8 bases. Trimming cost V 10 bases and J 3 bases; bases outside gene matches: 8. Germline V gene lookup returns CDR1 SNHLY and CDR2 FYNNEI. CDR3 length: 13 amino acids. In nucleotides, the CDR3 is TGTGCCACCTCCCGGGACAGGAGCTACGAGCAGTACTTC. This gives the protein CATSRDRSYEQYF.

This clone showed up just a few times. The J gene is TRBJ2-7, the V gene TRBV29-1; weak D call: TRBD1 (6 bases). Trimming removed 5 bases from V and 0 bases from J, with 14 bases in between. The CDR3 totals 14 residues. Per germline, CDR1 SQVTM and CDR2 ANQGSEA. The CDR3 loop reads CSVQQGSSSYEQYF. The CDR3 DNA reads TGCAGCGTTCAACAGGGATCCAGCTCCTACGAGCAGTACTTC.

This chain joins TRBV9 and TRBJ2-7; 8 bases fit TRBD1. CDR1 is SGDLS, CDR2 YYNGEE, per germline. This CDR3 comprises 13 residues. Trimming took 1 base from V and 7 from J; bases not matched to a gene: 4. DNA of the CDR3: TGTGCCAGCAGCGTAAGGACAGGGCGGGAGCAGTACTTC. It translates to CASSVRTGREQYF.

The chain recombines TRBV6-5 with TRBJ2-5; tentatively, D is TRBD1 (6 bases). Germline CDR1 MNHEY, CDR2 SVGAGI. Between the trimmed V and J ends, which lost 8 bases and 4 bases, there was a span of 8 bases. This CDR3 contains 11 residues. CDR3: CASGRGETQYF. The CDR3 nucleotides read TGTGCCAGCGGCAGGGGAGAGACCCAGTACTTC.

The V and J genes are TRBV30 and TRBJ2-5, with 14 bases that match TRBD2. V shed 3 bases and J 4 bases; nucleotides not matched to a gene: 4. CDR3 size: 15 residues. In germline, CDR1 is GTSNPN, CDR2 SVGIG (reference sequence). The CDR3 coding sequence is TGTGCCTGGAGAGCCGGGACTAGCGGGAGAGAGACCCAGTACTTC. Encoded protein: CAWRAGTSGRETQYF.

This clone was seen many times. The J gene is TRBJ1-1, the V gene TRBV6-1, with a weak D call TRBD1 (6 bases). Germline-derived CDR1 and CDR2 are MNHNS and SASEGT. V lost 2 bases and J lost 0, with 10 bases in between. This CDR3 contains 15 residues. CDR3 nucleotide sequence: TGTGCCAGCAGTGAAAGCGACAGGATGAACACTGAAGCTTTCTTT. Encoded protein: CASSESDRMNTEAFF.

This sequence joins TRBV30 and TRBJ2-1; maybe TRBD2 (5 bases). The CDR3 totals 13 residues. The germline V and J ends were trimmed by 4 bases and 4 bases, with 11 bases remaining between them. Germline CDR1 and CDR2: GTSNPN and SVGIG (reference sequence). The CDR3 sequence is CAWTREMYNEQFF. CDR3 coding DNA: TGTGCCTGGACTAGGGAGATGTACAATGAGCAGTTCTTC.

This clone was picked up one time. This chain links TRBV5-4 with TRBJ2-3, with 8 bases aligning to TRBD2. This CDR3 has 16 residues. The germline V gene encodes CDR1 SGHNT and CDR2 YYREEE (reference sequence). With 3 bases clipped from V and 6 bases from J, the junction kept 12 bases outside the gene matches. CDR3 protein: CASSSLAGGLTDTQYF. The CDR3, as DNA: TGTGCCAGCAGCTCCCTTGCGGGGGGCCTAACTGATACGCAGTATTTT.